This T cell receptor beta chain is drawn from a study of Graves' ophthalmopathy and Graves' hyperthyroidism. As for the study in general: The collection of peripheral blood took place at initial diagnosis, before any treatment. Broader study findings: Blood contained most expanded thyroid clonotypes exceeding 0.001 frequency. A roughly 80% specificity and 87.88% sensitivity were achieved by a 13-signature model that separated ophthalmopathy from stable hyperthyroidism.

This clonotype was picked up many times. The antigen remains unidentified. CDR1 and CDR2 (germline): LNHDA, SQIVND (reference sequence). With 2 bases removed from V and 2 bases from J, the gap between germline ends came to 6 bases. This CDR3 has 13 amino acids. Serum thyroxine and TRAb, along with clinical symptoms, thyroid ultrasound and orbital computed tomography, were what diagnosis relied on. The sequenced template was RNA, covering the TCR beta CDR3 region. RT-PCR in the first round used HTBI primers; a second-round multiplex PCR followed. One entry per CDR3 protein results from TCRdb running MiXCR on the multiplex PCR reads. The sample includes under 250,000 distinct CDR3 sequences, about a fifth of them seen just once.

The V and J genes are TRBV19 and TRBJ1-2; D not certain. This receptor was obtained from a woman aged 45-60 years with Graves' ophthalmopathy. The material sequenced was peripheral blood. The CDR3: CASSIQANYGYTF. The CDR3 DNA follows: TGTGCCAGTAGTATACAGGCGAACTATGGCTACACCTTC.